There are many counts of the clone carrying this TCR beta chain. What it binds is unknown. The data belong to a study of T-cell reconstitution after alpha-beta-depleted transplantation in children. Study results and limitations: Most T-cell counts and diversity one year after the transplant came from T cells that were newly produced. Alpha-beta T cells present about two months after transplant were reported to originate from several hundred expanded graft clones.

During its preparation, the TCRbeta library received unique molecular identifiers. TCRdb re-analysed the PCR reads in MiXCR, keeping a single row per CDR3 protein. The sample records around 450,000 distinct CDR3 sequences, more than 9% being singletons. The CDR3 has 12 residues. CDR1 is MDHEN, CDR2 SYDVKM, per germline. Trimming took off 6 bases at V and 9 bases at J, with 12 bases between the two ends. The TCR originated in a child aged 2-15 years with inherited bone marrow failure, due to receive a stem cell transplant. V usage is TRBV28 and J usage is TRBJ1-5, with unresolved D. This specimen consisted of PBMCs, obtained before TCRalphabeta/CD19-depleted stem cell transplant. The CDR3 region has the DNA TGTGCCAGCAGACCCAACCCGGGGCCCCAGCATTTT. This translates into CASRPNPGPQHF.